This TCR beta chain was identified in a study of shared T cell receptors in the human thymus. The V and J ends lost 5 bases and 4 bases respectively, with 14 bases between them. Germline V gene sequence: CDR1 MNHEY, CDR2 SMNVEV (reference sequence). This CDR3 has 14 residues. Sequenced by immunoSEQ multiplex PCR; TCRdb stores in-frame clones only, minus some. The repertoire holds under 700,000 clones, around 78% seen once, with about 0.014% in the top ten. This clone was found a few times. The sample was also reused in another study, on human thymus T cells. This second report adds: The study used thymus tissue resected during corrective heart surgery. Repertoires from thymus and blood appeared to show biased V and J gene usage.

Sequences were obtained from thymocytes. The clonotype comes from a boy under two years old with a congenital heart defect. This chain uses TRBV27 with TRBJ2-5, with D maybe TRBD1 (5 bases). CDR3 in amino acids: CASSRTGYRETQYF. CDR3 DNA sequence: TGTGCCAGCAGTCGCACAGGATATAGAGAGACCCAGTACTTC.